This T cell receptor beta chain was sequenced in a study of blood T cell repertoires in COVID-19. Cohort allocation depended upon clinical history that participants reported. Germline V gene data show CDR1 as MDHEN and CDR2 as SYDVKM. The CDR3 spans 15 residues. Trimming removed 3 bases from V and 2 bases from J, with 13 bases in between. Here immunoSEQ multiplex PCR was the method, and the copy in TCRdb shows in-frame clones only, minus some. The table records around 240,000 clones, about nine tenths of them present only once. V is TRBV28 and J is TRBJ2-5, with D perhaps TRBD1 (6 bases). Sequenced sample: PBMCs or T cells enriched from blood (not recorded which). This clonotype was sampled from a man aged 45 to 65 who had been exposed to COVID-19. The CDR3 sequence is CASSFFEDSQETQYF. CDR3 DNA: TGTGCCAGCAGTTTCTTCGAGGACAGTCAAGAGACCCAGTACTTC.